The 22 T cell receptor beta chains below all came from one sample that was sequenced in a study of blood T cells in healthy people across ages. A second PCR, run for about 7 to 11 cycles, used a sample-barcoded 5' primer plus a J-beta primer mix. One entry per CDR3 protein results from TCRdb running MiXCR on the 5' RACE reads. This table holds about 620,000 distinct CDR3 sequences, 20% to 25% found once. Material for sequencing was blood. These receptor sequences come from a man between 65 and 85 years old in good health.

The chain recombines TRBV7-8 with TRBJ2-1, with TRBD1 matching 7 bases. Unmatched junction bases numbered 10, after V lost 4 bases and J lost 4 bases. The CDR3 spans 16 residues. CDR1 and CDR2 from the germline V gene are SGHVS and FQNEAQ. The CDR3 DNA is TGTGCCAGCAGCTCCAGGACAGGCGATAATTACAATGAGCAGTTCTTC. This translates into CASSSRTGDNYNEQFF. Complete variable domain (other parts from reference TRBV7-8 and TRBJ2-1): GAGVSQSPRYKVAKRGQDVALRCDPISGHVSLFWYQQALGQGPEFLTYFQNEAQLDKSGLPSDRFFAERPEGSVSTLKIQRTQQEDSAVYLCASSSRTGDNYNEQFFGPGTRLTVL.

A few counts support this clonotype. The J gene is TRBJ1-5, the V gene TRBV3-1; unclear D gene. The ends were cut back, 0 bases at V and 6 bases at J, with 12 bases in the middle. In germline, CDR1 is LGHDT, CDR2 YNNKEL (reference sequence). The CDR3 is 15 residues long. CDR3 bases: TGTGCCAGCAGCCAAGATCTCGGGAGCGGTCAGCCCCAGCATTTT. Amino acids: CASSQDLGSGQPQHF.

There are a few counts of this clonotype. The genes are TRBV15 and TRBJ2-3; 7 nucleotides line up with TRBD1. This CDR3 is 13 amino acids long. Looked up from germline, CDR1 is LNHNV and CDR2 is YYDKDF (reference sequence). The J segment lost 9 bases and the V segment lost 0 bases, leaving 3 bases of the junction unmatched. The CDR3 loop reads CATSRDQGQTQYF. As DNA, the CDR3 is TGTGCCACCAGCAGAGATCAGGGACAGACGCAGTATTTT. Drawing the rest from reference TRBV15 and TRBJ2-3, the complete variable domain is DAMVIQNPRYQVTQFGKPVTLSCSQTLNHNVMYWYQQKSSQAPKLLFHYYDKDFNNEADTPDNFQSRRPNTSFCFLDIRSPGLGDTAMYLCATSRDQGQTQYFGPGTRLTVL.

The chain is built from TRBV4-3 and TRBJ1-1; the D gene is possibly TRBD1 (5 bases). CDR3 length: 15 residues. With 1 base removed from V and 1 base from J, the gap between germline ends came to 10 bases. Germline V gene lookup returns CDR1 LGHNA and CDR2 YSLEER. The CDR3 here is CASSQGVTANTEAFF. In DNA, the CDR3 is TGCGCCAGCAGCCAAGGGGTGACAGCGAACACTGAAGCTTTCTTT.

J is TRBJ1-1 and V is TRBV2, with a tentative D call TRBD1 (5 bases). The CDR3 is made up of 11 amino acids. V was clipped by 3 bases and J by 11 bases, with 10 bases between them. From germline, CDR1 is SNHLY and CDR2 FYNNEI. In DNA form, the CDR3 reads TGTGCCAGCAGTGAGGTAGGGGATGCTTTCTTT. Its protein is CASSEVGDAFF.

The chain uses TRBV9 and TRBJ1-1; unclear D gene. The germline V gene encodes CDR1 SGDLS and CDR2 YYNGEE. V was pared by 0 bases and J by 6 bases, with 3 bases between. The CDR3 totals 11 residues. The chain's CDR3 is CASSVGAEAFF. CDR3 sequence (DNA): TGTGCCAGCAGCGTAGGCGCTGAAGCTTTCTTT.

The CDR3 sequence is CASSYARDYQETQYF. The CDR3 DNA reads as TGTGCCAGCAGTTACGCTCGCGATTACCAAGAGACCCAGTACTTC. This rearrangement joins TRBV6-5 to TRBJ2-5; no firm D call. CDR1 is MNHEY and CDR2 is SVGAGI in the germline V gene. Trimming pared 2 bases from V and 0 bases from J, leaving 10 bases between. The CDR3 loop spans 15 amino acids.

This clonotype was found a few times. The chain couples TRBV20-1 to TRBJ1-3, with TRBD1 identical over 8 bases. The CDR3 sequence is 11 residues long. CDR1 is DFQATT and CDR2 is SNEGSKA in the germline V gene (reference sequence). The CDR3 reads CSADRADTIYF. The CDR3, as DNA: TGCAGCGCGGACAGGGCTGACACCATATATTTT.

This clonotype was seen many times. The chain employs TRBV28 and TRBJ2-6; D remains ambiguous. CDR3 size: 14 residues. The germline gives CDR1 MDHEN, CDR2 SYDVKM. Trimming pared 6 bases from V and 1 base from J, leaving 7 bases between. The CDR3 DNA reads as TGTGCCAGCAGCTTGAGGTCTGGGGCCAACGTCCTGACTTTC. Its translation: CASSLRSGANVLTF.

The J gene is TRBJ2-5, the V gene TRBV7-9; 9 nucleotides line up with TRBD1. Matching the DNA end better, TRBJ2-7 makes the J call doubtful. Germline loops: CDR1 SEHNR, CDR2 FQNEAQ (reference sequence). The CDR3 is 15 residues long. CDR3 sequence (DNA): TGTGCCAGCAGCTCGACTCGGACAGGGGCCTACGAGCAGTACTTC. It encodes CASSSTRTGAYEQYF.

The rearrangement joins TRBV11-1 to TRBJ2-1; 12 bases agree with TRBD2. V was pared by 3 bases and J by 2 bases, with 17 bases of the junction left unmatched. The CDR3 is made up of 21 amino acids. The V gene's germline CDR1 is SGHAT and CDR2 FQDESV (reference sequence). CDR3 loop: CASSFFPDGLAGGSAYNEQFF. The CDR3 DNA reads TGTGCCAGCAGCTTTTTTCCCGACGGGCTAGCGGGAGGGAGCGCCTACAATGAGCAGTTCTTC.

This clonotype was picked up a small number of times. CDR3 bases: TGTGCCAGCAGCCGACGGGGCGGCTATGGCTACACCTTC. Translating it yields CASSRRGGYGYTF. The J gene is TRBJ1-2, the V gene TRBV3-1; weak D call: TRBD1 (5 bases). CDR3 length equals 13 residues. Germline loops: CDR1 LGHDT, CDR2 YNNKEL (reference sequence). Deletions cut 4 bases from V and 4 bases from J, with 10 bases between.

The chain carries TRBV7-9 and TRBJ2-3; 14 positions match TRBD2. Trimming cost V 0 bases and J 4 bases; bases outside gene matches: 9. This CDR3 has 19 amino acids. The germline CDR1 and CDR2 sequences are SEHNR and FQNEAQ (reference sequence). CDR3 loop: CASSLATGTSGSLPDTQYF. CDR3 nucleotides: TGTGCCAGCAGCTTAGCTACCGGGACTAGCGGGAGTCTCCCAGATACGCAGTATTTT.

This clonotype has ten or more counts. V usage is TRBV10-2 and J usage is TRBJ1-1, with no clear D. Germline assignment: CDR1 WSHSY and CDR2 SAAADI. Trimming removed 3 bases at V and 1 base at J, with 9 bases between. The CDR3 totals 14 residues. The CDR3 coding sequence is TGCGCCAGCAGTGATCGGCAGACGAACACTGAAGCTTTCTTT. It specifies CASSDRQTNTEAFF.

This clonotype has more than one count but fewer than ten. V is TRBV29-1 and J is TRBJ2-7; possible D gene TRBD2, 6 bases. In germline, CDR1 is SQVTM, CDR2 ANQGSEA. Deletions cut 4 bases from V and 6 bases from J, with 13 bases between. The CDR3 extends over 12 amino acids. The DNA for the CDR3 is TGCAGCGTTGGGGGGGTAGTAGGCGAGCAGTACTTC. Its translation: CSVGGVVGEQYF.

Remarks on this clonotype: The junction differs from germline at one of its ends, possibly a read error. The V and J genes are TRBV7-7 and TRBJ2-3, with a tentative D call TRBD1 (5 bases). This CDR3 comprises 15 residues. Germline CDR1 SSHAT, CDR2 FNYEAQ (reference sequence). CDR3 in amino acids: CASSLGLQLTGTQYF. Written as DNA, the CDR3 is TGTGCTAGCAGCTTAGGGCTACAACTCACAGGTACGCAGTATTTT.

This clonotype was seen a handful of times. The chain uses TRBV12-3 or TRBV12-4 and TRBJ2-5; no clear D gene. CDR3 length: 13 residues. V was shortened by 6 bases and J by 3 bases, with 11 bases between the two germline ends. The chain's CDR3 is CASSLRNKETQYF. Written as DNA, the CDR3 is TGTGCCAGCAGCCTGAGGAATAAAGAGACCCAGTACTTC.

This clonotype has only a few counts. The rearrangement joins TRBV6-2 or TRBV6-3 to TRBJ2-1, with 11 bases that match TRBD1. The germline V gene encodes CDR1 MNHEY and CDR2 SVGEGT. J lost 7 bases, V lost 6 bases, and 5 bases had no gene match. The CDR3 sequence is 14 residues long. The CDR3 region has the DNA TGTGCCAGCAGACGTGGGACAGGGGGGAATGAGCAGTTCTTC. Its translation: CASRRGTGGNEQFF.

The CDR3 protein is CASGPRRDRKRGNEQFF. DNA for the CDR3: TGTGCCAGTGGTCCCCGAAGGGACAGAAAAAGAGGAAATGAGCAGTTCTTC. The gene calls are TRBV19 and TRBJ2-1, with 7 bases identical to TRBD1. The CDR3 runs to 17 residues. Germline lookup yields CDR1 LNHDA and CDR2 SQIVND (reference sequence). The V and J ends lost 8 bases and 7 bases, in that order; junction bases with no gene match: 20.

The chain has TRBV7-9 and TRBJ1-2; D call uncertain. Trimming cost V 5 bases and J 3 bases, with 4 bases left between them. This CDR3 has 11 amino acids. Per the germline V gene, CDR1 is SEHNR and CDR2 is FQNEAQ (reference sequence). CDR3: CASSPHYGYTF. In DNA, the CDR3 is TGTGCCAGCAGCCCTCACTATGGCTACACCTTC.

This clonotype was observed a few times. The chain recombines TRBV15 with TRBJ2-5, with a tentative D call TRBD2 (5 bases). The V end lost 0 bases, the J end lost 5 bases, and 7 bases lay between the germline ends. The CDR3 sequence is 13 residues long. From germline, CDR1 is LNHNV and CDR2 YYDKDF (reference sequence). CDR3 in amino acids: CATSRDSGETQYF. The DNA of the CDR3 is TGTGCCACCAGCAGAGATTCGGGGGAGACCCAGTACTTC.

V usage is TRBV19 and J usage is TRBJ2-7; D is possibly TRBD2 (5 bases). The DNA end lines up better with TRBJ2-1; the J call may be wrong. The CDR3 spans 14 residues. In germline, CDR1 is LNHDA, CDR2 SQIVND (reference sequence). CDR3 bases: TGTGCCAGTAGTATCAGCGGACCCAACAATGAGCAGTTCTTC. It codes for CASSISGPNNEQFF.